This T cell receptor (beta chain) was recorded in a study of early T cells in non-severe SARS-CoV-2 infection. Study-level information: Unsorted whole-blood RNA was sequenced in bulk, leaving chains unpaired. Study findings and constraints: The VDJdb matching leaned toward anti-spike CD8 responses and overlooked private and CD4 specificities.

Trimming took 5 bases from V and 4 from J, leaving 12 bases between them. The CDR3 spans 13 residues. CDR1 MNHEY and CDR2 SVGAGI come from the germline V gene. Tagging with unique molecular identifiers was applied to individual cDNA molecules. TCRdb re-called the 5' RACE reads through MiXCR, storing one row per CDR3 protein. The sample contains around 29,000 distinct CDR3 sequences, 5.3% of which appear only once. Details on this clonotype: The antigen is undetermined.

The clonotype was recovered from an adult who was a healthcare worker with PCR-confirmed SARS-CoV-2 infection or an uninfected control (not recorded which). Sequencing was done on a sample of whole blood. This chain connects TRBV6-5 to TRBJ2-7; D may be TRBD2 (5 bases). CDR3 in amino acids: CASSGGRGYEQYF. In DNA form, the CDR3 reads TGTGCCAGCAGTGGCGGACGGGGATACGAGCAGTACTTC.